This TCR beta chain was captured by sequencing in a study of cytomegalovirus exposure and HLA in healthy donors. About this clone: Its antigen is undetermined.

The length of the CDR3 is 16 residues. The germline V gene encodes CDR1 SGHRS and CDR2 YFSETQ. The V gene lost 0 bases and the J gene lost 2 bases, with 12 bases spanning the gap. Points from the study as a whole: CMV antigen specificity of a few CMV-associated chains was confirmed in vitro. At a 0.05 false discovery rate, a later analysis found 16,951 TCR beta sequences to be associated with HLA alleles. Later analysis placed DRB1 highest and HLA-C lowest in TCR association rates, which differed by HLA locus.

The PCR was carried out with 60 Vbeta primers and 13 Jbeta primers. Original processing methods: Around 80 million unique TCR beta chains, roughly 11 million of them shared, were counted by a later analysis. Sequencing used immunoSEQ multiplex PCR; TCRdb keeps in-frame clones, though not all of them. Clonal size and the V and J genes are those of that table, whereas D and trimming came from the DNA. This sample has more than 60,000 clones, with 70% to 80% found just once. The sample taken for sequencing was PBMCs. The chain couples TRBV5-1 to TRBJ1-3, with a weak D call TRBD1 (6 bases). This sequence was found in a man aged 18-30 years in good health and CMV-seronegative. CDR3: CASSLGPQGTGNTIYF. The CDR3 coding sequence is TGCGCCAGCAGCTTGGGGCCCCAGGGGACTGGAAACACCATATATTTT.